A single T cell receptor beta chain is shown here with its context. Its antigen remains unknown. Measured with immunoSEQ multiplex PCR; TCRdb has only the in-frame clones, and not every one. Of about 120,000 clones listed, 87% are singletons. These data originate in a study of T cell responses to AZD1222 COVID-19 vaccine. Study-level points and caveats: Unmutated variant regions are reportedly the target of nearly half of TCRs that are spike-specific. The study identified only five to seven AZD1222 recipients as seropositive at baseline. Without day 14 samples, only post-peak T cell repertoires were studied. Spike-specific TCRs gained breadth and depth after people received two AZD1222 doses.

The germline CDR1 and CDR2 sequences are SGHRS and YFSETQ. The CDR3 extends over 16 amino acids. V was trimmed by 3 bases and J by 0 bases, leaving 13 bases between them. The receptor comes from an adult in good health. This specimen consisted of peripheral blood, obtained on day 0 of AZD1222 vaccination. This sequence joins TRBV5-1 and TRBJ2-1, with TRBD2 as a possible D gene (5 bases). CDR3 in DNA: TGCGCCAGCAGCTACGAAAGCGGCCCCTCCTACAATGAGCAGTTCTTC. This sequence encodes CASSYESGPSYNEQFF.